The next 18 T cell receptor beta chains were all read from a single sample in a study of cytomegalovirus exposure and HLA in healthy donors. The PCR employed 60 Vbeta primers together with 13 Jbeta primers. Clones were sequenced by immunoSEQ multiplex PCR, and TCRdb holds only the in-frame ones, with some missing. Counted here are 210,000 or so clones, about 77% occurring once; the ten biggest clones make up approximately 2.1%. Specimen: PBMCs. These receptors all stem from a woman younger than 45 in good health and CMV-seropositive.

V usage is TRBV28 and J usage is TRBJ2-1, with D hard to call. Looked up from germline, CDR1 is MDHEN and CDR2 is SYDVKM. The length of the CDR3 is 11 residues. The V end was cut by 2 bases, the J end by 15 bases, with 11 bases between. DNA of the CDR3: TGTGCCAGCAGTTTAGGCACGGGTCCGTTCTTC. It specifies CASSLGTGPFF. The full variable domain, completed using reference TRBV28 and TRBJ2-1, is DVKVTQSSRYLVKRTGEKVFLECVQDMDHENMFWYRQDPGLGLRLIYFSYDVKMKEKGDIPEGYSVSREKKERFSLILESASTNQTSMYLCASSLGTGPFFGPGTRLTVL.

The chain recombines TRBV5-1 with TRBJ1-2, with 7 bases identical to TRBD1. The junction had 5 bases not matched to a gene; V was cut back by 2 bases and J by 4 bases. Germline V gene data show CDR1 as SGHRS and CDR2 as YFSETQ. This CDR3 is 14 amino acids long. This chain's CDR3 is CASSLGDRAYGYTF. CDR3 nucleotide sequence: TGCGCCAGCAGCTTAGGAGACAGGGCCTATGGCTACACCTTC.

This clone was found once. This sequence joins TRBV27 and TRBJ2-7; 8 bases map to TRBD2. The germline gives CDR1 MNHEY, CDR2 SMNVEV (reference sequence). J was trimmed by 0 bases and V by 5 bases; bases with no gene match: 6. The CDR3 totals 15 residues. As DNA, the CDR3 is TGTGCCAGCAGTCCCGAGCGGGGGTACTCCTACGAGCAGTACTTC. It encodes CASSPERGYSYEQYF.

The V gene is TRBV2, the J gene TRBJ1-5; maybe TRBD1 (6 bases). The CDR3 runs 15 residues. The germline V gene has CDR1 SNHLY and CDR2 FYNNEI. V shed 2 bases and J shed 5 bases, with 13 bases lying between them. The CDR3 protein is CASSEQGLKDQPQHF. DNA of the CDR3: TGTGCCAGCAGTGAACAGGGGTTAAAGGATCAGCCCCAGCATTTT.

There are a few counts of this clone. The gene calls are TRBV28 and TRBJ1-2, with 9 bases matching TRBD1. This CDR3 has 16 amino acids. The germline V gene encodes CDR1 MDHEN and CDR2 SYDVKM. Trimming removed 4 bases from V and 4 bases from J; junction bases left unmatched: 10. CDR3 protein: CASSSWHRGQGYGYTF. CDR3 DNA: TGTGCCAGCAGTTCCTGGCACAGGGGGCAGGGCTATGGCTACACCTTC.

V gene TRBV7-7 combines with J gene TRBJ1-4, with 10 bases lining up with TRBD1. The CDR3 consists of 15 residues. Germline-derived CDR1 and CDR2 are SSHAT and FNYEAQ (reference sequence). Unmatched junction bases numbered 6, after V lost 3 bases and J lost 8 bases. The CDR3 DNA sequence: TGTGCCAGCAGCTTGACCGGGACAGGGGACGAAAAACTGTTTTTT. Translation gives CASSLTGTGDEKLFF.

The chain carries TRBV29-1 and TRBJ2-1; a possible D gene is TRBD2 (5 bases). Germline V CDR1 and CDR2: SQVTM, ANQGSEA. This CDR3 spans 15 amino acids. V was shortened by 2 bases and J by 3 bases, with 14 bases between the two germline ends. CDR3 amino acids: CSVESWRARYNEQFF. CDR3 nucleotide sequence: TGCAGCGTTGAATCCTGGCGGGCCCGCTACAATGAGCAGTTCTTC.

The chain is built from TRBV5-1 and TRBJ2-7; D might be TRBD2 (5 bases). The CDR3 covers 13 residues. Trimming pared 3 bases from V and 0 bases from J, leaving 7 bases between. Looked up from germline, CDR1 is SGHRS and CDR2 is YFSETQ. CDR3 DNA sequence: TGCGCCAGCAGCTCAGACTACTCCTACGAGCAGTACTTC. The encoded protein is CASSSDYSYEQYF.

The J gene is TRBJ2-7, the V gene TRBV6-1, with 9 bases lining up with TRBD1. The CDR3 covers 14 residues. Looked up from germline, CDR1 is MNHNS and CDR2 is SASEGT. V trimming: 5 bases; J trimming: 4 bases; junction bases outside the gene matches: 6. CDR3 DNA: TGTGCCAGCAGTACAGGGACAGGGAATTACGAGCAGTACTTC. The encoded protein is CASSTGTGNYEQYF.

The chain couples TRBV11-1 to TRBJ1-4; 9 nucleotides align to TRBD1. Germline loops: CDR1 SGHAT, CDR2 FQDESV (reference sequence). The V gene end was trimmed by 5 bases and the J gene end by 5 bases; junction bases not matched to a gene: 6. The CDR3 length is 15 residues. The CDR3 loop is CASSPPGQGNEKLFF. In nucleotides, the CDR3 is TGTGCCAGCAGCCCACCGGGACAGGGCAATGAAAAACTGTTTTTT.

The chain uses TRBV6-5 and TRBJ2-2, with D unclear. Germline V gene sequence: CDR1 MNHEY, CDR2 SVGAGI. Trimming pared 6 bases from V and 2 bases from J, leaving 7 bases between. The CDR3 has 13 residues. This CDR3 is CASSPFNTGELFF. CDR3 coding DNA: TGTGCCAGCAGCCCCTTTAACACCGGGGAGCTGTTTTTT.

The J gene is TRBJ2-7, the V gene TRBV7-6, with TRBD2 as a possible D gene (5 bases). This CDR3 spans 15 amino acids. Per the germline V gene, CDR1 is SGHVS and CDR2 is FNYEAQ. V was shortened by 1 base and J by 3 bases, with 13 bases between the two germline ends. The CDR3 is CASSLDLGSLYEQYF. The CDR3 bases are TGTGCCAGCAGCTTAGATCTGGGGAGCCTCTACGAGCAGTACTTC.

V gene TRBV11-2 combines with J gene TRBJ1-1; 9 bases align to TRBD1. V dropped 5 bases and J dropped 1; count of bases not matched to a gene: 5. Germline assignment: CDR1 SGHAT and CDR2 FQNNGV. The CDR3 totals 15 residues. The CDR3 is CASSQRQGGNTEAFF. CDR3 in DNA: TGTGCCAGCAGCCAACGACAGGGGGGGAACACTGAAGCTTTCTTT.

This chain links TRBV11-2 with TRBJ1-3; no clear D. The V and J ends lost 2 bases and 0 bases respectively, with 5 bases between them. Germline CDR1 reads SGHAT; CDR2 reads FQNNGV. The CDR3 is made up of 14 amino acids. Here the CDR3 reads CASSLSNSGNTIYF. As DNA, the CDR3 is TGTGCCAGCAGCTTATCCAACTCTGGAAACACCATATATTTT.

This clone was picked up a small number of times. This chain joins TRBV5-1 and TRBJ2-7, with 7 bases aligning to TRBD2. The germline V gene has CDR1 SGHRS and CDR2 YFSETQ. With 0 bases clipped from V and 3 bases from J, the junction kept 6 bases outside the gene matches. CDR3 length: 15 amino acids. The DNA for the CDR3 is TGCGCCAGCAGCTTGGCGACGGGAGGTCGCTACGAGCAGTACTTC. Protein sequence: CASSLATGGRYEQYF.

V is TRBV11-3 and J is TRBJ2-3; 8 nucleotides align to TRBD1. The V segment lost 5 bases and the J segment 1 base; nucleotides outside the gene matches: 2. Germline values: CDR1 SGHNT, CDR2 YENEEA. This CDR3 has 14 residues. The CDR3 loop is CASSQDRGTDTQYF. As DNA, the CDR3 is TGTGCCAGCAGCCAGGACAGGGGCACAGATACGCAGTATTTT.

This clone was observed a few times. The V and J genes are TRBV28 and TRBJ2-1, with D perhaps matching TRBD2 (7 bases). V was clipped by 5 bases and J by 10 bases, with 15 bases between them. Per the germline V gene, CDR1 is MDHEN and CDR2 is SYDVKM. CDR3 length: 13 residues. CDR3 bases: TGTGCCAGCAGTCTGGGGGGGCGCCGAGAGCAGTTCTTC. This translates into CASSLGGRREQFF.

The chain recombines TRBV7-5 with TRBJ1-2; the DNA was not compared with TRBD1, the D call given in the table. TRBV7-5 is marked as a pseudogene. CDR3 length: 10 residues. CDR3 sequence: CARVQGGYTF. As DNA, the CDR3 is TGTGCCAGAGTACAGGGAGGCTACACCTTC.